This entry concerns a single TCR beta chain. Clones were read by immunoSEQ multiplex PCR, and TCRdb kept only the in-frame ones, dropping some. Of about 62,000 clones in the sample, 89% are singletons; the top ten hold about 2.5%. The data are from a study of T cell changes during pregnancy in multiple sclerosis. The source material was peripheral blood, sampled in the first trimester of pregnancy. This sequence originates from a female donor with multiple sclerosis, enrolled in a pregnancy study.

The CDR3 spells CSRDTSYEQYF. The CDR3 coding sequence is TGCAGCCGTGACACCTCCTACGAGCAGTACTTC. The chain employs TRBV29-1 and TRBJ2-7, with D unclear. V lost 8 bases and J lost 0, with 8 bases in between. Germline V CDR1 and CDR2: SQVTM, ANQGSEA. The CDR3 sequence is 11 residues long.